These 6 T cell receptor beta chains came from one sample sequenced in a study of cytomegalovirus exposure and HLA in healthy donors. In the PCR, 60 Vbeta and 13 Jbeta primers were used. The table came from immunoSEQ multiplex PCR; TCRdb's copy has only in-frame clones and leaves some out. In the table there are about 160,000 clones, 75% to 90% of which are singletons. Sequencing used PBMCs. Receptors were obtained from a man in his thirties or forties in good health and CMV-seronegative.

The chain is built from TRBV27 and TRBJ2-2, with a tentative D call TRBD1 (6 bases). With 5 bases removed from V and 8 bases from J, the gap between germline ends came to 15 bases. CDR1 and CDR2 (germline): MNHEY, SMNVEV (reference sequence). The CDR3 runs to 14 residues. The DNA of the CDR3 is TGTGCCAGCAGTCTTTCACAGGGACGAGGGGAGCTGTTTTTT. Protein sequence: CASSLSQGRGELFF.

This clone was found a few times. The rearrangement joins TRBV6-1 to TRBJ1-5; D is possibly TRBD1 (6 bases). This CDR3 has 14 residues. Trimming took 5 bases from V and 3 from J, leaving 11 bases between them. Germline CDR1 is MNHNS and CDR2 is SASEGT. The CDR3 region is CASSLQGYNQPQHF. CDR3 DNA sequence: TGTGCCAGCAGTTTACAGGGCTACAATCAGCCCCAGCATTTT.

The CDR3 protein is CASSPAVAGNEQFF. In DNA form, the CDR3 reads TGTGCCAGCAGCCCCGCGGTGGCGGGGAATGAGCAGTTCTTC. The V call is TRBV14, the J call TRBJ2-1; tentative D call: TRBD2 (6 bases). Germline CDR1 and CDR2: SGHDN and FVKESK. CDR3 size: 14 residues. V was clipped by 4 bases and J by 7 bases, with 14 bases between them.

The chain couples TRBV27 to TRBJ1-5, with D possibly being TRBD1 (6 bases). Deletions cut 5 bases from V and 0 bases from J, with 11 bases between. The CDR3 spans 15 residues. Germline CDR1 MNHEY, CDR2 SMNVEV (reference sequence). The CDR3 nucleotides are TGTGCCAGCAGTATCCAGGGGCATAGCAATCAGCCCCAGCATTTT. This encodes CASSIQGHSNQPQHF.

V usage is TRBV25-1 and J usage is TRBJ1-4; no definite D call. Per the germline V gene, CDR1 is MGHDK and CDR2 is SYGVNS. This CDR3 comprises 13 residues. The ends were cut back, 5 bases at V and 6 bases at J, with 10 bases in the middle. For the CDR3, the DNA is TGTGCCAGCAGTATGGAGTGGGATGAAAAACTGTTTTTT. Translating gives CASSMEWDEKLFF. Full variable domain (outside the CDR3, taken from reference TRBV25-1 and TRBJ1-4): EADIYQTPRYLVIGTGKKITLECSQTMGHDKMYWYQQDPGMELHLIHYSYGVNSTEKGDLSSESTVSRIRTEHFPLTLESARPSHTSQYLCASSMEWDEKLFFGSGTQLSVL.

This chain joins TRBV28 and TRBJ1-2, with D uncertain. CDR3 length: 11 amino acids. V was cut by 6 bases and J by 8 bases, with 10 bases left in between. Germline V gene lookup returns CDR1 MDHEN and CDR2 SYDVKM. The CDR3: CASRPVEGYTF. The DNA for the CDR3 is TGTGCCAGCAGACCAGTCGAAGGCTACACCTTC.